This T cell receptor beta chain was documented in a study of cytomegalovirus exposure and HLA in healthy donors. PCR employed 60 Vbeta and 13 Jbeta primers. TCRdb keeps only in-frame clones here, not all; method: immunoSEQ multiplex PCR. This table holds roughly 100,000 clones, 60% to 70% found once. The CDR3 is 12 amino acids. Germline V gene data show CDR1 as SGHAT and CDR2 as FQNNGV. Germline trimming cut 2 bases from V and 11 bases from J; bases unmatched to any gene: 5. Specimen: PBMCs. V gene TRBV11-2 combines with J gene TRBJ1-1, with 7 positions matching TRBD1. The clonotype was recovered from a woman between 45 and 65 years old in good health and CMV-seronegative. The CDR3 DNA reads TGTGCCAGCAGCTTATCTAGGGGGCTGGCTTTCTTT. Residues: CASSLSRGLAFF.